This record looks at one T cell receptor beta chain sequence and its context. Its matching antigen is unknown. This sample was taken from a study of T-cell memory formation after mild COVID-19. Overall study findings and caveats: Some SARS-CoV-2-responding clones were already detected in memory before infection.

TCRdb reprocessed the 5' RACE reads with MiXCR, giving one entry per CDR3 protein. Seen here are 450,000 to 700,000 distinct CDR3 sequences, more than 15% observed once, and the top ten hold approximately 12%. Trimming left V 4 bases short and J 4 bases short, with 13 bases between. The CDR3 runs to 14 residues. The germline V gene has CDR1 SGHVS and CDR2 FNYEAQ. The sequence came from an adult woman who had mild COVID-19 (a few samples of this study predate the infection). Cell type and time point are not known. The sample consisted of PBMCs or a T cell subset sorted from them (not recorded which). The chain is built from TRBV7-6 and TRBJ1-1; a possible D gene is TRBD1 (5 bases). The CDR3 nucleotides read TGTGCCAGCAGCTCCGGCACGAGGGGCACTGAAGCTTTCTTT. This sequence encodes CASSSGTRGTEAFF.